This TCR beta chain was recovered during a study of shared clonotypes between healthy human individuals. Within Nashville, Tennessee resided all donors, each a Caucasian adult. CDR3 length: 14 amino acids. The V gene lost 3 bases and the J gene lost 1 base, with 9 bases spanning the gap. Germline CDR1 and CDR2: MDHEN and SYDVKM. This was a deep-level run. Investigators spread the genomic DNA of each subset evenly over several immunoSEQ plates. Clones were read by immunoSEQ multiplex PCR, and TCRdb kept only the in-frame ones, dropping some. The sample has about 470,000 clones, 70% to 80% seen once. What was sequenced was PBMCs. The TCR was taken from a woman in her thirties or forties in good health. Some clones in this sample may be carry-over from other donors' samples. V gene TRBV28 combines with J gene TRBJ1-1; the D gene is possibly TRBD1 (5 bases). The CDR3 loop is CASSFHRQNTEAFF. The CDR3 nucleotides are TGTGCCAGCAGTTTCCACAGGCAGAACACTGAAGCTTTCTTT.